The T cell receptor (beta chain) described here comes from a study of beta chain features in type 1 diabetes. On this clone: As yet, its antigen is unknown.

Study-wide findings and caveats: HLA effects on TCRB rearrangement stayed unresolved here. Whatever favoring of shorter templates PCR might show would apply equally to patients and controls.

About 110 mL of blood, on average, came from one heparinised draw per donor. CD45RO/CCR7/CD25/CD127/CD95/CD27 staining was used to isolate CD4+ naive, central memory, regulatory and stem cell-like memory cells by sorting. cDNA synthesis used the whole RNA isolate, giving expressed TCRB sequences. The table came from immunoSEQ multiplex PCR; TCRdb's copy has only in-frame clones and leaves some out. The sample records a few hundred thousand clones, about 14% being singletons. Sequenced material: naive CD4+ T cells from blood. The clonotype originates from a woman younger than 30 in good health.

DNA for the CDR3: TGTGCCAGCGGCTCTAGCACAGATACGCAGTATTTT. Its protein is CASGSSTDTQYF. V usage is TRBV28 and J usage is TRBJ2-3; D not resolved. CDR1 is MDHEN, CDR2 SYDVKM, per germline. V lost 8 bases, J lost 0 bases, and 6 bases lay in between. The CDR3 is 12 amino acids. Together with reference TRBV28 and TRBJ2-3, the CDR3 gives the full variable domain: DVKVTQSSRYLVKRTGEKVFLECVQDMDHENMFWYRQDPGLGLRLIYFSYDVKMKEKGDIPEGYSVSREKKERFSLILESASTNQTSMYLCASGSSTDTQYFGPGTRLTVL.